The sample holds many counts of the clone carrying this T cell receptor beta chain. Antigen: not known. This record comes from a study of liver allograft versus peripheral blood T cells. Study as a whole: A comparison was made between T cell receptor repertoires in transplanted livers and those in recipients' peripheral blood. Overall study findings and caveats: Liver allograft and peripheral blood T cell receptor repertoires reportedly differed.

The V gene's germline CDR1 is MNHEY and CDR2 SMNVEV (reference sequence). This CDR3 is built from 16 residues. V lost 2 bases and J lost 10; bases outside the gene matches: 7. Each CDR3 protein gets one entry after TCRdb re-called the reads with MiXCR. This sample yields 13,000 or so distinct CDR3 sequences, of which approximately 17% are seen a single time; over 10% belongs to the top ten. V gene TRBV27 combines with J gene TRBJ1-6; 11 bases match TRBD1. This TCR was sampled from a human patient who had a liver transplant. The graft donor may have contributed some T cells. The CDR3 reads CASSLKGTGGYSPLHF. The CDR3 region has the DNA TGTGCCAGCAGTTTAAAAGGGACAGGGGGTTACTCACCCCTCCACTTT.